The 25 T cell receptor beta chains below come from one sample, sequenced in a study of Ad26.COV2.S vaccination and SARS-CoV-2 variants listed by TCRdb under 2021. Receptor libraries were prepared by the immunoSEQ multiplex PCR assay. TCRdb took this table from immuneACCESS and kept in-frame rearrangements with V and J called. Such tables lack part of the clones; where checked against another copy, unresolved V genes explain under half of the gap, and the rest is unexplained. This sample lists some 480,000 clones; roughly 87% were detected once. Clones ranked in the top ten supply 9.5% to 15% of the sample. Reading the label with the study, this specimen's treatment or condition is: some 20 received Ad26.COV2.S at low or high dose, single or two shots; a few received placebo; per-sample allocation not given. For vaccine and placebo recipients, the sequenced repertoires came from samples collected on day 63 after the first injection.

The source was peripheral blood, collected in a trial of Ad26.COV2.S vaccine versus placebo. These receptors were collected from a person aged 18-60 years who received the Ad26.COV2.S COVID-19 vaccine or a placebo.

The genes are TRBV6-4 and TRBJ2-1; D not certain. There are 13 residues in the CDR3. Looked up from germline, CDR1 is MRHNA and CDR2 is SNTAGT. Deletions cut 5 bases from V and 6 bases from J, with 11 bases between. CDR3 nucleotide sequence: TGTGCCAGCAGTCACCTTCCCACCAATGAGCAGTTCTTC. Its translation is CASSHLPTNEQFF.

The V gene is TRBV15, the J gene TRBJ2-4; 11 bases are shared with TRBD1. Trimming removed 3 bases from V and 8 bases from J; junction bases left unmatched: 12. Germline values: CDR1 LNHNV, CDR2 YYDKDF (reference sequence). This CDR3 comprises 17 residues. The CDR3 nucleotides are TGTGCCACCAGCAGTAAAAGCAAATGGACAGGGGGCGACATTCAGTACTTC. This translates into CATSSKSKWTGGDIQYF.

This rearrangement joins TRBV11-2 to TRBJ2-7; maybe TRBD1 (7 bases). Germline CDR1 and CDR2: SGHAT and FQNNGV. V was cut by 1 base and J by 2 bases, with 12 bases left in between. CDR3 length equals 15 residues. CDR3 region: CASSLGSGGTYEQYF. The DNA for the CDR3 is TGTGCCAGCAGCTTAGGTTCAGGGGGGACCTACGAGCAGTACTTC.

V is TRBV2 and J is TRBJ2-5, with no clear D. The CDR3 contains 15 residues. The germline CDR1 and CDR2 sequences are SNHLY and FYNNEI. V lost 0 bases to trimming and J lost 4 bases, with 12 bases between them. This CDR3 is CASSEARWSRETQYF. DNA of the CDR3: TGTGCCAGCAGTGAAGCGCGGTGGTCGCGAGAGACCCAGTACTTC.

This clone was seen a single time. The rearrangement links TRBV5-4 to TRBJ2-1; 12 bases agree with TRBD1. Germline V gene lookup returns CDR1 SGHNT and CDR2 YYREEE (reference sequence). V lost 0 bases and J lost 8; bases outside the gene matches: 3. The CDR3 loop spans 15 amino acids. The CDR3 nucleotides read TGTGCCAGCAGCTTGGGGGACAGGGGGCGCGATGAGCAGTTCTTC. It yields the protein CASSLGDRGRDEQFF.

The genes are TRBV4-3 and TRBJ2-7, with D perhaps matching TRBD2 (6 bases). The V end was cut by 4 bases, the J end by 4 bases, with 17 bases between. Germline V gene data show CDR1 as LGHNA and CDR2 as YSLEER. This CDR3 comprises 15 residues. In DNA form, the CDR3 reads TGCGCCAGCAGCCCAACCGGGGAGGCGCTATACGAGCAGTACTTC. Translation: CASSPTGEALYEQYF.

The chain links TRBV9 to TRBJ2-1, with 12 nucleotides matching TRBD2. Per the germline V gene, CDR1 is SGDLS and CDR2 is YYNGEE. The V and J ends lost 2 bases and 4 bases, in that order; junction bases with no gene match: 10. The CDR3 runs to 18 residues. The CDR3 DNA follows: TGTGCCAGCAGCGTCGCGGGACTAGCGGGTCCCAATTACAATGAGCAGTTCTTC. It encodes CASSVAGLAGPNYNEQFF.

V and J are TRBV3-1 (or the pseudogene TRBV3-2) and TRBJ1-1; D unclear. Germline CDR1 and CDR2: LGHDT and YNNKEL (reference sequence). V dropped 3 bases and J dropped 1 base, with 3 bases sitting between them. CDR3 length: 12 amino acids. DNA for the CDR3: TGTGCCAGCAGCCACGAGAACACTGAAGCTTTCTTT. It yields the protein CASSHENTEAFF.

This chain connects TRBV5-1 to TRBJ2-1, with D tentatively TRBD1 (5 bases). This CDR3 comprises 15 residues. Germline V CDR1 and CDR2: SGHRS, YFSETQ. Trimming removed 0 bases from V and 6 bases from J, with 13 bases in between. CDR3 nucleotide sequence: TGCGCCAGCAGCTTGGAACAGGTTGCAATCAATGAGCAGTTCTTC. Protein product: CASSLEQVAINEQFF.

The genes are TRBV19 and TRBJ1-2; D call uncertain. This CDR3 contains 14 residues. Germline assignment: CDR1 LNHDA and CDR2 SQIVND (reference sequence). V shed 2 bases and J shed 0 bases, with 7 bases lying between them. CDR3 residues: CASSISSANYGYTF. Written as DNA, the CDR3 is TGTGCCAGTAGTATATCCTCGGCTAACTATGGCTACACCTTC.

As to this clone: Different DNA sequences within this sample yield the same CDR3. This CDR3 is CASSQGGGNQPQHF. The CDR3, as DNA: TGTGCCAGCAGCCAAGGGGGAGGCAATCAGCCCCAGCATTTT. The rearrangement uses TRBV3-1 (or the pseudogene TRBV3-2) and TRBJ1-5; D gene uncertain. The CDR3 contains 14 residues. Trimming removed 1 base from V and 2 bases from J, with 6 bases in between. CDR1 and CDR2 from the germline V gene are LGHDT and YNNKEL (reference sequence).

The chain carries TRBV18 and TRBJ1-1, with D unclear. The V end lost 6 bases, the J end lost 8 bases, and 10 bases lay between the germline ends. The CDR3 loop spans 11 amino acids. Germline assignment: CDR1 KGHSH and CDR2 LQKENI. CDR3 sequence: CASSPLPEAFF. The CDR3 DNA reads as TGTGCCAGCTCTCCCCTCCCGGAAGCTTTCTTT.

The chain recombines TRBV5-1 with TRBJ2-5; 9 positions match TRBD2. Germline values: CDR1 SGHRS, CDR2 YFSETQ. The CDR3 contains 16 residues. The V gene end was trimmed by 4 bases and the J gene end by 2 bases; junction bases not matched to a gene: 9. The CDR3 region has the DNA TGCGCCAGCAGCCCGGAGCGGGGGGCCTGGCAAGAGACCCAGTACTTC. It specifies CASSPERGAWQETQYF.

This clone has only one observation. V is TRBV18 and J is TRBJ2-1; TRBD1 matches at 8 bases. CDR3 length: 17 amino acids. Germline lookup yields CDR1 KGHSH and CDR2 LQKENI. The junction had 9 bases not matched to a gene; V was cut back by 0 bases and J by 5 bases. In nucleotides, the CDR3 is TGTGCCAGCTCACCACCGACAGGGGTACGTCGGGACAATGAGCAGTTCTTC. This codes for CASSPPTGVRRDNEQFF. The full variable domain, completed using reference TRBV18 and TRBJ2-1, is NAGVMQNPRHLVRRRGQEARLRCSPMKGHSHVYWYRQLPEEGLKFMVYLQKENIIDESGMPKERFSAEFPKEGPSILRIQQVVRGDSAAYFCASSPPTGVRRDNEQFFGPGTRLTVL.

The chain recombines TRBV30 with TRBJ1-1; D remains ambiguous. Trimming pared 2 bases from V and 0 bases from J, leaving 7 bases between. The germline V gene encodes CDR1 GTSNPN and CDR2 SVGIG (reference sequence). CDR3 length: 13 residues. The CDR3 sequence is CAWSMQVNTEAFF. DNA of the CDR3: TGTGCCTGGAGTATGCAGGTGAACACTGAAGCTTTCTTT.

The CDR3 loop is CASSYSTQDNLYGYTF. CDR3 nucleotides: TGTGCCAGCAGTTACTCGACACAGGACAACCTCTATGGCTACACCTTC. The rearrangement joins TRBV6-5 to TRBJ1-2, with D maybe TRBD1 (5 bases). CDR3 size: 16 residues. V lost 0 bases and J lost 4, with 15 bases in between. Looked up from germline, CDR1 is MNHEY and CDR2 is SVGAGI.

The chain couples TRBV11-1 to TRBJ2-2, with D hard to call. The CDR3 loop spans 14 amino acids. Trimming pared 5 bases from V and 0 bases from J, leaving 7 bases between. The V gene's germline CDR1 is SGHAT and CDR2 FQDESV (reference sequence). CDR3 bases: TGTGCCAGCAGCGCCGAGGCGAACACCGGGGAGCTGTTTTTT. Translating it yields CASSAEANTGELFF.

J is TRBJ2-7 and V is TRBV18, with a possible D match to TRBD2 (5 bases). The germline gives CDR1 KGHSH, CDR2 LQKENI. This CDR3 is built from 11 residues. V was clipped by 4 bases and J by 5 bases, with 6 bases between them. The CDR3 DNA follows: TGTGCCAGCTCACAACTAGACGAGCAGTACTTC. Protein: CASSQLDEQYF.

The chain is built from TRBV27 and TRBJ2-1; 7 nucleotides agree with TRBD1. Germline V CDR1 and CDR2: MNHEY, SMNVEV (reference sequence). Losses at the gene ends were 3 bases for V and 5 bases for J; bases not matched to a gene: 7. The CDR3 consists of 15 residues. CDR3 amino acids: CASSFWTGRNNEQFF. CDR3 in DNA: TGTGCCAGCAGTTTCTGGACAGGACGCAACAATGAGCAGTTCTTC.

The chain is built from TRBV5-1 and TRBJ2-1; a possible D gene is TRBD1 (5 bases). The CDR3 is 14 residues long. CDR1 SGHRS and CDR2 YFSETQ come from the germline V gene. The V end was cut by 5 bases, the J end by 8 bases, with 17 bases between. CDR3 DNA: TGCGCCAGCAGTTTAGATAGCAGGGTGGATGAGCAGTTCTTC. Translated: CASSLDSRVDEQFF.

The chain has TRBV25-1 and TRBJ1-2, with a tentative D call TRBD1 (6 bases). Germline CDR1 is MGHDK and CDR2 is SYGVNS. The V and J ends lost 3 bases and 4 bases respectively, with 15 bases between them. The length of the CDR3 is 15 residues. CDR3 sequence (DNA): TGTGCCAGCAGTGACGGGGGGCTGACCTCCTATGGCTACACCTTC. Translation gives CASSDGGLTSYGYTF.

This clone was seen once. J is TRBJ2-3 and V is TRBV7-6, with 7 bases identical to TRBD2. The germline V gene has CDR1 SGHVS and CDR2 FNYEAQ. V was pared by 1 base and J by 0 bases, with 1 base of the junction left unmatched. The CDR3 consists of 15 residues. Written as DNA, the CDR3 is TGTGCCAGCAGCTTAGTTAGCGGGAGCACAGATACGCAGTATTTT. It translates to CASSLVSGSTDTQYF.

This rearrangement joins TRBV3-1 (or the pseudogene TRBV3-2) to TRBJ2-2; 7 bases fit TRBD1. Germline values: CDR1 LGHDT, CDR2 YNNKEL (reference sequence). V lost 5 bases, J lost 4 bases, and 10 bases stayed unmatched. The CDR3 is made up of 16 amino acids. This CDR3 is CASSFRTGVGTGELFF. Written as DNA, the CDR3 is TGTGCCAGCAGCTTTAGAACAGGGGTGGGCACCGGGGAGCTGTTTTTT.

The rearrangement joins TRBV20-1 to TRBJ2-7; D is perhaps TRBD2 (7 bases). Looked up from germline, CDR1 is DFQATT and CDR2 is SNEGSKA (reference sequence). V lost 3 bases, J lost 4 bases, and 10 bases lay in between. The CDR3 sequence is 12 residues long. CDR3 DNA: TGCAGTGCTAGTGAGGGGGGGTACGAGCAGTACTTC. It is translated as CSASEGGYEQYF.

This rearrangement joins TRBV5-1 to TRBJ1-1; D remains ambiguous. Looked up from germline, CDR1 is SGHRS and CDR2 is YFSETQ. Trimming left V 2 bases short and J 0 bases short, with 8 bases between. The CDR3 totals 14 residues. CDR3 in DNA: TGCGCCAGCAGCTTTGGCCCCGTGAACACTGAAGCTTTCTTT. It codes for CASSFGPVNTEAFF.